The 10 T cell receptor beta chains below were found in one sample sequenced in a study of T cell responses to AZD1222 COVID-19 vaccine. Method: immunoSEQ multiplex PCR; TCRdb's copy keeps in-frame clones and lacks some. The sample shows approximately 140,000 clones, approximately 88% of them seen only once. Sequencing was performed on peripheral blood, taken on day 0 of AZD1222 vaccination. These receptors were taken from an adult in good health.

This clone was observed a few times. This chain connects TRBV5-1 to TRBJ2-2; TRBD2 matches 8 bases. V lost 4 bases and J lost 4; bases outside the gene matches: 9. Germline V gives CDR1 SGHRS, CDR2 YFSETQ. This CDR3 is built from 16 residues. The CDR3, as DNA: TGCGCCAGCAGCGCCGCAGGACTAGCAGGCACCGGGGAGCTGTTTTTT. Its protein is CASSAAGLAGTGELFF.

V and J are TRBV18 and TRBJ2-7; D is undetermined. The CDR3 contains 17 residues. Per the germline V gene, CDR1 is KGHSH and CDR2 is LQKENI. V was cut by 3 bases and J by 0 bases, with 18 bases left in between. The CDR3 bases are TGTGCCAGCTCACCGGTTCTTGCCCCGGCCGGCTCCTACGAGCAGTACTTC. It yields the protein CASSPVLAPAGSYEQYF.

This chain joins TRBV13 and TRBJ2-3; 12 nucleotides match TRBD2. The germline V gene encodes CDR1 PRHDT and CDR2 FYEKMQ (reference sequence). V gave up 5 bases and J gave up 3 bases; unmatched junction bases: 9. The CDR3 has 17 residues. CDR3 DNA sequence: TGTGCCAGCAGCGACCGACTAGCGGGGGACTCGACAGATACGCAGTATTTT. Translated, it gives CASSDRLAGDSTDTQYF.

The chain combines TRBV9 with TRBJ1-6; no definite D call. CDR3 length: 14 residues. CDR1 SGDLS and CDR2 YYNGEE come from the germline V gene. V lost 0 bases and J lost 13, with 14 bases in between. The chain's CDR3 is CASSVAAPPGPLHF. The CDR3 DNA sequence: TGTGCCAGCAGCGTAGCTGCACCTCCGGGGCCCCTCCACTTT. The complete variable domain, with remaining parts taken from reference TRBV9 and TRBJ1-6, reads DSGVTQTPKHLITATGQRVTLRCSPRSGDLSVYWYQQSLDQGLQFLIQYYNGEERAKGNILERFSAQQFPDLHSELNLSSLELGDSALYFCASSVAAPPGPLHFGNGTRLTVT.

Comments on this clone: The junction departs from the called germline gene at one end, perhaps through a read error. The chain employs TRBV7-7 and TRBJ2-1; D possibly uses TRBD1 or TRBD2 (6 bases each). The germline gives CDR1 SSHAT, CDR2 FNYEAQ (reference sequence). This CDR3 spans 15 amino acids. CDR3 bases: TGTGCTAGCAGCTTAGCGGACAGCTCCTACAATGAGCAGTTCTTC. As protein: CASSLADSSYNEQFF.

The V and J genes are TRBV3-1 (or the pseudogene TRBV3-2) and TRBJ1-1, with D possibly matching TRBD1 (5 bases). Germline values: CDR1 LGHDT, CDR2 YNNKEL (reference sequence). With 4 bases removed from V and 6 bases from J, the gap between germline ends came to 12 bases. The CDR3 sequence is 13 residues long. CDR3 DNA sequence: TGTGCCAGCAGCCGTTGGGGCTTCCCTGAAGCTTTCTTT. As protein: CASSRWGFPEAFF.

The CDR3 is CASHNSWGEKLFF. The DNA of the CDR3 is TGTGCCAGCCACAATAGCTGGGGTGAAAAACTGTTTTTT. This rearrangement joins TRBV6-5 to TRBJ1-4, with D unclear. CDR1 and CDR2 (germline): MNHEY, SVGAGI. The CDR3 totals 13 residues. Trimming took 8 bases from V and 7 from J, leaving 14 bases between them.

This chain links TRBV19 with TRBJ1-1, with 9 bases aligning to TRBD1. CDR1 is LNHDA, CDR2 SQIVND, per germline (reference sequence). The CDR3 length is 15 residues. Germline trimming cut 10 bases from V and 2 bases from J; bases unmatched to any gene: 11. In DNA, the CDR3 is TGTGCCACAGTGAAACCGGGACAGGGAAACACTGAAGCTTTCTTT. Translating it yields CATVKPGQGNTEAFF.

The CDR3 reads CASSIGQAGETQYF. The CDR3 DNA is TGTGCCAGTAGTATCGGGCAGGCCGGTGAGACCCAGTACTTC. The chain employs TRBV19 and TRBJ2-5; D is undetermined. With 3 bases removed from V and 5 bases from J, the gap between germline ends came to 13 bases. CDR1 is LNHDA, CDR2 SQIVND, per germline (reference sequence). The CDR3 is 14 amino acids.

The J gene is TRBJ2-3, the V gene TRBV11-1; possibly TRBD2 for D (5 bases). Trimming pared 6 bases from V and 6 bases from J, leaving 10 bases between. Germline-derived CDR1 and CDR2 are SGHAT and FQDESV (reference sequence). The CDR3 length is 12 residues. As DNA, the CDR3 is TGTGCCAGCAGATACGAGGGTGATACGCAGTATTTT. Its protein product is CASRYEGDTQYF.